These 32 T cell receptor beta chains were all obtained from the same sample, sequenced in a study of CD8 T cells in ankylosing spondylitis. Study outcomes and limitations: Among TCR beta sequences, a motif of under ten highly homologous variants appeared characteristic of ankylosing spondylitis blood.

No antigens are known for them. TCRdb passed the 5' RACE reads through MiXCR, listing each CDR3 protein once. This table has about 540,000 distinct CDR3 sequences, approximately 11% appearing once. The sample taken for sequencing was blood, either unsorted or a sorted T cell fraction (not recorded which). The receptors were sampled from a male donor with ankylosing spondylitis.

The chain is built from TRBV11-3 and TRBJ2-1; 7 bases map to TRBD1. The CDR3 contains 15 residues. The germline V gene encodes CDR1 SGHNT and CDR2 YENEEA. Losses at the gene ends were 4 bases for V and 6 bases for J; bases not matched to a gene: 9. The CDR3 sequence: CASSSRGQSGNEQFF. CDR3 bases: TGTGCCAGCAGCTCCCGGGGACAGAGTGGCAATGAGCAGTTCTTC.

The genes are TRBV24-1 and TRBJ2-1; D possibly matches TRBD1 or TRBD2 (5 bases each). Germline loops: CDR1 KGHDR, CDR2 SFDVKD. Trimming shortened V by 0 bases and J by 5 bases, and 16 bases separated the two germline ends. The CDR3 has 17 amino acids. For the CDR3, the DNA is TGTGCCACCAGTGATTTGCCTTTCGGGGCTTCCGACAATGAGCAGTTCTTC. Encoded protein: CATSDLPFGASDNEQFF.

The chain joins TRBV20-1 to TRBJ2-1; D uncertain. This CDR3 is built from 14 residues. The germline V and J ends were trimmed by 5 bases and 0 bases, with 11 bases remaining between them. Looked up from germline, CDR1 is DFQATT and CDR2 is SNEGSKA (reference sequence). The CDR3 here is CSAQDRYSYNEQFF. In nucleotides, the CDR3 is TGCAGTGCTCAAGACCGGTACTCCTACAATGAGCAGTTCTTC.

V is TRBV20-1 and J is TRBJ2-2; a possible D gene is TRBD1 (5 bases). Germline loops: CDR1 DFQATT, CDR2 SNEGSKA (reference sequence). Between the trimmed V and J ends, which lost 3 bases and 7 bases, there was a span of 15 bases. The CDR3 covers 14 residues. This CDR3 is CSASQGSEFGELFF. DNA for the CDR3: TGCAGTGCTAGTCAGGGTTCAGAGTTCGGGGAGCTGTTTTTT.

This clonotype was seen more than once but under ten times. The chain combines TRBV6-4 with TRBJ1-2; D may be TRBD1 (5 bases). V was shortened by 2 bases and J by 5 bases, with 9 bases between the two germline ends. The CDR3 runs 13 residues. Germline lookup yields CDR1 MRHNA and CDR2 SNTAGT. Here the CDR3 DNA reads TGTGCCAGCAGTGACCCCCGACAGTATGGCTACACCTTC. Its protein product is CASSDPRQYGYTF.

The rearrangement uses TRBV20-1 and TRBJ2-1, with D hard to call. V dropped 1 base and J dropped 0 bases, with 10 bases sitting between them. CDR3 size: 15 residues. Per the germline V gene, CDR1 is DFQATT and CDR2 is SNEGSKA (reference sequence). The CDR3 region has the DNA TGCAGTGCTAGAGTCTCTGTGAGCTCCTACAATGAGCAGTTCTTC. Translated: CSARVSVSSYNEQFF.

This clonotype was counted between two and nine times. V usage is TRBV7-9 and J usage is TRBJ1-2; no clear D gene. Germline lookup yields CDR1 SEHNR and CDR2 FQNEAQ (reference sequence). This CDR3 has 11 residues. V dropped 5 bases and J dropped 7 bases, with 8 bases sitting between them. The CDR3 is CASSLAGGYTF. For the CDR3, the DNA is TGTGCCAGCAGCCTTGCAGGTGGCTACACCTTC.

The sample holds a few counts of this clonotype. The rearrangement uses TRBV4-2 and TRBJ2-1; 8 bases align to TRBD2. V lost 0 bases to trimming and J lost 5 bases; unmatched junction nucleotides: 3. CDR1 is LGHNA and CDR2 is YNFKEQ in the germline V gene. The CDR3 extends over 15 amino acids. Here the CDR3 reads CASSQDQRENNEQFF. The CDR3 DNA follows: TGTGCCAGCAGCCAAGATCAGCGGGAGAACAATGAGCAGTTCTTC.

V gene TRBV4-2 combines with J gene TRBJ2-7; D is undetermined. The CDR3 spans 13 residues. Trimming shortened V by 0 bases and J by 7 bases, and 10 bases separated the two germline ends. CDR1 LGHNA and CDR2 YNFKEQ come from the germline V gene. The CDR3 is CASSQDLMREQYF. The CDR3 coding sequence is TGTGCCAGCAGCCAAGATCTAATGAGGGAGCAGTACTTC.

V is TRBV20-1 and J is TRBJ1-4, with D possibly being TRBD1 (5 bases). The CDR3 is 14 amino acids. The germline gives CDR1 DFQATT, CDR2 SNEGSKA (reference sequence). With 7 bases removed from V and 11 bases from J, the gap between germline ends came to 23 bases. This CDR3 reads CSDYRDLNVFKLFF. In DNA form, the CDR3 reads TGCAGTGACTACCGGGACCTAAACGTGTTTAAACTGTTTTTT.

The table lists this clonotype with a few counts. The genes are TRBV5-1 and TRBJ1-1, with TRBD1 as a possible D gene (6 bases). Per germline, CDR1 SGHRS and CDR2 YFSETQ. V lost 2 bases and J lost 0, with 11 bases in between. This CDR3 region has 15 residues. The CDR3: CASSFGQILNTEAFF. The CDR3 DNA follows: TGCGCCAGCAGCTTCGGACAGATACTGAACACTGAAGCTTTCTTT.

This clonotype has ten or more counts. The chain carries TRBV24-1 and TRBJ2-3; 10 positions match TRBD2. The CDR3 length is 16 residues. The V gene end was trimmed by 0 bases and the J gene end by 1 base; junction bases not matched to a gene: 0. Germline CDR1 reads KGHDR; CDR2 reads SFDVKD. The CDR3 loop reads CATSDLGTSGTDTQYF. The CDR3 bases are TGTGCCACCAGTGATTTGGGGACTAGCGGCACAGATACGCAGTATTTT.

Only a few counts were recorded for this clonotype. The gene calls are TRBV5-1 and TRBJ1-3; TRBD1 agrees at 9 bases. The CDR3 extends over 15 amino acids. Germline CDR1 is SGHRS and CDR2 is YFSETQ. The trim removed 0 bases at V and 7 bases at J, leaving 5 bases unmatched. Written as DNA, the CDR3 is TGCGCCAGCAGCTTGGCCGGGACAGGGAAGAACACCATATATTTT. It yields the protein CASSLAGTGKNTIYF. Combining the CDR3 with reference TRBV5-1 and TRBJ1-3 gives the whole variable domain KAGVTQTPRYLIKTRGQQVTLSCSPISGHRSVSWYQQTPGQGLQFLFEYFSETQRNKGNFPGRFSGRQFSNSRSEMNVSTLELGDSALYLCASSLAGTGKNTIYFGEGSWLTVV.

This clonotype was observed a few times. The CDR3 region is CATSDLRREYF. The CDR3 DNA follows: TGTGCCACCAGTGACTTGCGACGGGAGTATTTT. The rearrangement uses TRBV24-1 and TRBJ2-3, with D unclear. This CDR3 has 11 residues. Germline CDR1 KGHDR, CDR2 SFDVKD. The V gene lost 4 bases and the J gene lost 13 bases, with 11 bases spanning the gap.

V is TRBV5-6 and J is TRBJ2-2, with 7 bases fitting TRBD1. Germline loops: CDR1 SGHDT, CDR2 YYEEEE. This CDR3 is built from 16 residues. V dropped 4 bases and J dropped 2; count of bases not matched to a gene: 8. In DNA, the CDR3 is TGTGCCAGCAGCGCCCTGGGACAGCAAAACACCGGGGAGCTGTTTTTT. It translates to CASSALGQQNTGELFF. The complete variable domain, with remaining parts taken from reference TRBV5-6 and TRBJ2-2, reads DAGVTQSPTHLIKTRGQQVTLRCSPKSGHDTVSWYQQALGQGPQFIFQYYEEEERQRGNFPDRFSGHQFPNYSSELNVNALLLGDSALYLCASSALGQQNTGELFFGEGSRLTVL.

This clonotype came up a few times. This chain uses TRBV12-3 or TRBV12-4 with TRBJ2-2; tentatively, D is TRBD1 (7 bases). This CDR3 has 16 amino acids. Trimming took off 3 bases at V and 2 bases at J, with 13 bases between the two ends. The CDR3 reads CASSFGGGRNTGELFF. The DNA for the CDR3 is TGTGCCAGCAGTTTCGGAGGGGGCAGAAACACCGGGGAGCTGTTTTTT.

The gene calls are TRBV5-1 and TRBJ1-1; no clear D. Germline lookup yields CDR1 SGHRS and CDR2 YFSETQ. The CDR3 consists of 14 residues. The V gene lost 1 base and the J gene lost 3 bases, with 10 bases spanning the gap. CDR3 DNA sequence: TGCGCCAGCAGCTTGTACGGCCGGGACACTGAAGCTTTCTTT. Protein sequence: CASSLYGRDTEAFF.

This sequence joins TRBV7-8 and TRBJ2-1; D possibly corresponds to TRBD2 (5 bases). CDR3 size: 14 residues. The V gene's germline CDR1 is SGHVS and CDR2 FQNEAQ. V lost 3 bases and J lost 7, with 13 bases in between. CDR3 in DNA: TGTGCCAGCAGCTTTCGACGGGATTATAATGAGCAGTTCTTC. This gives the protein CASSFRRDYNEQFF.

The chain carries TRBV11-2 and TRBJ2-3, with D possibly being TRBD1 (7 bases). CDR3 length: 15 amino acids. Between the trimmed V and J ends, which lost 2 bases and 4 bases, there was a span of 13 bases. Per germline, CDR1 SGHAT and CDR2 FQNNGV. The CDR3 spells CASSLNGGGADTQYF. The CDR3 bases are TGTGCCAGCAGCTTAAATGGAGGGGGCGCAGATACGCAGTATTTT.

This clonotype has just a few counts. The chain links TRBV10-3 to TRBJ1-1, with D hard to call. Germline lookup yields CDR1 ENHRY and CDR2 SYGVKD. CDR3 length: 14 residues. The germline V and J ends were trimmed by 6 bases and 4 bases, with 15 bases remaining between them. CDR3 DNA: TGTGCCATCAGGTCAGTGATAACGAGCACTGAAGCTTTCTTT. Translation: CAIRSVITSTEAFF.

V and J are TRBV11-2 and TRBJ2-5; perhaps D is TRBD1 or TRBD2 (5 bases each). The CDR3 has 15 amino acids. Trimming pared 1 base from V and 5 bases from J, leaving 14 bases between. Germline V gene lookup returns CDR1 SGHAT and CDR2 FQNNGV. The CDR3 protein is CASSLVLGREETQYF. DNA for the CDR3: TGTGCCAGCAGCTTAGTGTTGGGCAGGGAGGAGACCCAGTACTTC.

This clonotype has a count of ten or more. The chain employs TRBV13 and TRBJ1-5; D not resolved. Trimming pared 0 bases from V and 7 bases from J, leaving 7 bases between. The CDR3 has 13 amino acids. CDR1 PRHDT and CDR2 FYEKMQ come from the germline V gene (reference sequence). CDR3 sequence: CASSLGGYQPQHF. The DNA for the CDR3 is TGTGCCAGCAGCTTAGGGGGGTACCAGCCCCAGCATTTT.

This clonotype was detected only a few times. V is TRBV6-5 and J is TRBJ2-7; possibly TRBD1 for D (5 bases). The CDR3 extends over 14 amino acids. Germline CDR1 reads MNHEY; CDR2 reads SVGAGI. Trimming stripped 2 bases from V and 6 bases from J, with 14 bases between. This CDR3 reads CASSYSRDSPEQYF. CDR3 in DNA: TGTGCCAGCAGTTACAGTCGAGACAGCCCCGAGCAGTACTTC.

The genes are TRBV20-1 and TRBJ1-5, with D unresolved. Trimming took 2 bases from V and 5 from J, leaving 10 bases between them. Germline values: CDR1 DFQATT, CDR2 SNEGSKA (reference sequence). This CDR3 spans 13 amino acids. Here the CDR3 reads CSARPSADQPQHF. DNA for the CDR3: TGCAGTGCTAGACCCAGCGCAGATCAGCCCCAGCATTTT.

The chain combines TRBV11-2 with TRBJ1-1; D remains ambiguous. The CDR3 consists of 14 residues. Germline V gene sequence: CDR1 SGHAT, CDR2 FQNNGV. Trimming took off 0 bases at V and 6 bases at J, with 11 bases between the two ends. CDR3 in amino acids: CASSLEPGWAEAFF. The DNA for the CDR3 is TGTGCCAGCAGCTTAGAGCCGGGTTGGGCTGAAGCTTTCTTT.

The chain joins TRBV7-9 to TRBJ1-2, with unresolved D. V dropped 0 bases and J dropped 9 bases, with 11 bases sitting between them. This CDR3 has 13 amino acids. Germline V gene lookup returns CDR1 SEHNR and CDR2 FQNEAQ (reference sequence). The CDR3 DNA sequence: TGTGCCAGCAGCTTAGCGTCCGCTCCAAGCTACACCTTC. It specifies CASSLASAPSYTF.

Comment on this clonotype: One end of the junction does not line up with germline, which may come from a read error. The chain recombines TRBV24-1 with TRBJ2-3; the match to TRBD1 covers 8 bases. The CDR3 runs 13 residues. Per germline, CDR1 KGHDR and CDR2 SFDVKD. The CDR3 spells CATSGGGDRGSFF. CDR3 DNA sequence: TGTGCCACCAGTGGGGGAGGAGACAGGGGATCTTTCTTT.

This clonotype was picked up a small number of times. The rearrangement uses TRBV10-1 and TRBJ2-7; D ambiguous. In germline, CDR1 is WNHNN, CDR2 SYGVQD (reference sequence). The V and J ends lost 6 bases and 6 bases respectively, with 18 bases between them. This CDR3 is built from 14 residues. The chain's CDR3 is CASSSGSPIGEQYF. The CDR3 region has the DNA TGCGCCAGCAGCTCGGGCTCCCCCATCGGCGAGCAGTACTTC.

This clonotype was recorded a few times. This sequence joins TRBV5-1 and TRBJ2-1; D is ambiguous. CDR3 length: 15 amino acids. Per the germline V gene, CDR1 is SGHRS and CDR2 is YFSETQ. The V end was cut by 0 bases, the J end by 2 bases, with 9 bases between. CDR3 nucleotide sequence: TGCGCCAGCAGCTTGGTAGGGAATGCCTACAATGAGCAGTTCTTC. Translation gives CASSLVGNAYNEQFF.

The chain recombines TRBV5-1 with TRBJ2-7; D possibly corresponds to TRBD1 (5 bases). This CDR3 is built from 14 residues. Trimming stripped 0 bases from V and 3 bases from J, with 10 bases between. Germline V gene sequence: CDR1 SGHRS, CDR2 YFSETQ. The CDR3 DNA reads as TGCGCCAGCAGCTTGGGTCCAGGGAACTACGAGCAGTACGTC. The encoded protein is CASSLGPGNYEQYV.

The rearrangement links TRBV20-1 to TRBJ2-4; D is possibly TRBD2 (6 bases). The germline gives CDR1 DFQATT, CDR2 SNEGSKA (reference sequence). V was cut by 2 bases and J by 3 bases, with 29 bases left in between. CDR3 length: 20 residues. Here the CDR3 reads CSARRIPPGGGTRVKNIQYF. CDR3 nucleotide sequence: TGCAGTGCTAGAAGGATCCCTCCCGGCGGCGGGACGAGGGTCAAAAACATTCAGTACTTC.

This clonotype was counted a few times. This chain uses TRBV6-2 or TRBV6-3 with TRBJ2-1, with D unresolved. The CDR3 spans 15 residues. Germline V gene lookup returns CDR1 MNHEY and CDR2 SVGEGT. Trimming cost V 2 bases and J 7 bases, with 15 bases left between them. The CDR3 nucleotides are TGTGCCAGCAGTTACGCGTCCTTTCCCCCAAATGAGCAGTTCTTC. It codes for CASSYASFPPNEQFF.